Below, one T cell receptor beta chain is given with its context. Its cognate antigen is unknown. This entry comes from a study of PD-1 blockade in classical Hodgkin lymphoma. Study-level points and caveats: At baseline, newly diagnosed patients reportedly showed less TCR diversity than healthy donors.

The CDR3 consists of 15 residues. V shed 2 bases and J shed 0 bases, with 8 bases lying between them. In germline, CDR1 is GTSNPN, CDR2 SVGIG (reference sequence). The time point here: newly diagnosed, previously untreated cHL patient sample. The table came from immunoSEQ multiplex PCR; TCRdb's copy has only in-frame clones and leaves some out. The data show more than 20,000 clones, approximately 94% seen once. The sequenced material came from peripheral blood mononuclear cells (PBMCs). The TCR sequence derives from a human donor with classical Hodgkin lymphoma. V gene TRBV30 combines with J gene TRBJ2-6, with D perhaps matching TRBD2 (5 bases). DNA for the CDR3: TGTGCCTGGAGTTCGGGGATCTCTGGGGCCAACGTCCTGACTTTC. This translates into CAWSSGISGANVLTF.